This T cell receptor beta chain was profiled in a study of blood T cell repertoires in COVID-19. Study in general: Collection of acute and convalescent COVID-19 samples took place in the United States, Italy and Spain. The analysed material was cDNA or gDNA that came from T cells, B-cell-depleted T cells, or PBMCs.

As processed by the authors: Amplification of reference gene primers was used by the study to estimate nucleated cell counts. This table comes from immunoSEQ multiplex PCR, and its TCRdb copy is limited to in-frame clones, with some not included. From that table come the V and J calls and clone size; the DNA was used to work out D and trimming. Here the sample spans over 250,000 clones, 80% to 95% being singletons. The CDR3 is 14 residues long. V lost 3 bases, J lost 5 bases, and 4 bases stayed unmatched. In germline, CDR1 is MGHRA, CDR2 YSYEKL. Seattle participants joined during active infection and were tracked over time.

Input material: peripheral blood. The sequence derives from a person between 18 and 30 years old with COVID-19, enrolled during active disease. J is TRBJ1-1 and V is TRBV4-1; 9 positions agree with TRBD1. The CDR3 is CASSHFDRGTEAFF. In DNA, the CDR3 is TGCGCCAGCAGCCACTTCGACAGGGGGACTGAAGCTTTCTTT.